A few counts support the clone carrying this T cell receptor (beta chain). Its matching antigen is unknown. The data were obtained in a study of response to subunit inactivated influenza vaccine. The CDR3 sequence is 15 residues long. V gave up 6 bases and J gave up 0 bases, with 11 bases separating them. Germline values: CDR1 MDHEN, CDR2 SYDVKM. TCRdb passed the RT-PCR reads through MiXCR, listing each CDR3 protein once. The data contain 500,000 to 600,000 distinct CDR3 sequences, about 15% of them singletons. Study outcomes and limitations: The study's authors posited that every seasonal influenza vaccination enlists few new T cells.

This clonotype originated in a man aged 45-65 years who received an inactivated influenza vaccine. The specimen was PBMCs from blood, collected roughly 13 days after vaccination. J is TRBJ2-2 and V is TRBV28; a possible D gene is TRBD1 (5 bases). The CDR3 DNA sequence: TGTGCCAGCAGGACAGCGACTGCGAACACCGGGGAGCTGTTTTTT. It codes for CASRTATANTGELFF.